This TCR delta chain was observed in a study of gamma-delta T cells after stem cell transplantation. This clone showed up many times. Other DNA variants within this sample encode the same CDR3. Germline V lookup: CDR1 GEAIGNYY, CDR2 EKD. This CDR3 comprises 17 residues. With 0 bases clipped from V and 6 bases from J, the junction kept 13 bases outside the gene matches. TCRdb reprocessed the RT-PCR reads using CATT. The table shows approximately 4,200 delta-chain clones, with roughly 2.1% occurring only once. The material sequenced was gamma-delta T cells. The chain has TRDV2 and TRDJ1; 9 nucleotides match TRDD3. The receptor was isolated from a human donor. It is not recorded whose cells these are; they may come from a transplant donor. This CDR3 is CACDTVTGGRRGNKLIF. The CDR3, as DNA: TGTGCCTGTGACACCGTTACTGGGGGACGAAGGGGGAATAAACTCATCTTT.